Detailed here is one T cell receptor beta chain. What it binds is not known. The record originates from a study of T cell responses to AZD1222 COVID-19 vaccine. Study findings and constraints: Seropositive at baseline were only a handful of AZD1222 recipients. Researchers took repertoire samples only after the peak T cell response had come. With dominance at 160-218 and 743-854, vaccine-associated CD4 TCRs spanned spike. In a largely white British group with more females than males, clonal diversity was possibly underestimated.

Profiling relied on immunoSEQ multiplex PCR, and the TCRdb table lists in-frame clones only, not all of them. The profile shows approximately 110,000 clones, about nine tenths of them singletons. Deletions cut 6 bases from V and 4 bases from J, with 35 bases between. This CDR3 has 21 amino acids. Germline V gene lookup returns CDR1 MNHEY and CDR2 SMNVEV (reference sequence). The chain recombines TRBV27 with TRBJ2-3; D possibly matches TRBD1 or TRBD2 (5 bases each). This clonotype was obtained from an adult who received the AZD1222 COVID-19 vaccine. Source: peripheral blood, taken 28 days after the second AZD1222 dose. CDR3 nucleotides: TGTGCCAGCAGCCCAGCCGGGGACGAGTCAGGGCGACTCTGGTTTGCAGATACGCAGTATTTT. Residues: CASSPAGDESGRLWFADTQYF.